This TCR beta chain was profiled in a study of identical twins. MiXCR, applied by TCRdb to the 5' RACE reads, yields one record per CDR3 protein. This sample has about 240,000 distinct CDR3 sequences, with 10% found just once. CDR3 length equals 16 residues. J lost 6 bases, V lost 5 bases, and 5 bases had no gene match. The germline V gene encodes CDR1 MNHEY and CDR2 SVGEGT. Study findings and constraints: Memory repertoires lacked the insertion deficit that abundant cord blood beta clonotypes showed. Among beta out-of-frame sequences, excess sharing between twins appeared weaker.

This clonotype was picked up many times. Its antigen is not identified. This chain connects TRBV6-2 or TRBV6-3 to TRBJ2-1; TRBD2 agrees at 15 bases. The sequencing sample was made of memory T cells sorted from blood. The sequence was collected from a man aged 45 to 65 in good health. The CDR3, as DNA: TGTGCCAGCAGTGCCCTGGGACTAGCGGGAGGCAATGAGCAGTTCTTC. Amino acids: CASSALGLAGGNEQFF.